This passage covers 30 T cell receptor beta chains from one sample sequenced in a study of T cell changes during pregnancy in multiple sclerosis. TCRdb keeps only in-frame clones here, not all; method: immunoSEQ multiplex PCR. In the table there are approximately 17,000 clones, 95% to 96% of which are singletons. This sample comprised peripheral blood, obtained in the third trimester of pregnancy. The receptor set was obtained from a female donor with multiple sclerosis, enrolled in a pregnancy study.

V and J are TRBV11-2 and TRBJ1-2, with 9 positions matching TRBD1. This CDR3 is built from 14 residues. The germline V gene has CDR1 SGHAT and CDR2 FQNNGV. The trim removed 6 bases at V and 4 bases at J, leaving 6 bases unmatched. CDR3 in DNA: TGTGCCAGCAGTCCGGGACAGGGAGGCTATGGCTACACCTTC. Translating gives CASSPGQGGYGYTF.

The chain joins TRBV6-6 to TRBJ2-3; tentative D call: TRBD2 (5 bases). Trimming stripped 0 bases from V and 9 bases from J, with 10 bases between. Germline CDR1 MNHNY, CDR2 SVGAGI (reference sequence). The CDR3 spans 13 residues. CDR3 loop: CASSYSGEITQYF. CDR3 coding DNA: TGTGCCAGCAGTTACTCCGGGGAAATCACGCAGTATTTT.

This clone is a singleton in its sample. This chain joins TRBV19 and TRBJ1-2, with 10 bases identical to TRBD1. Trimming removed 9 bases from V and 4 bases from J; junction bases left unmatched: 5. Germline V gives CDR1 LNHDA, CDR2 SQIVND (reference sequence). The CDR3 spans 13 residues. The CDR3 is CASTDRGFYGYTF. CDR3 DNA: TGTGCCAGCACGGACAGGGGGTTCTATGGCTACACCTTC.

V and J are TRBV7-9 and TRBJ1-1, with 8 bases that match TRBD1. With 3 bases clipped from V and 2 bases from J, the junction kept 14 bases outside the gene matches. The CDR3 length is 18 residues. Germline values: CDR1 SEHNR, CDR2 FQNEAQ (reference sequence). The CDR3 DNA sequence: TGTGCCAGCAGCTTTTACCCCCGGGACAGGACACCTAACACTGAAGCTTTCTTT. This encodes CASSFYPRDRTPNTEAFF.

This chain joins TRBV7-6 and TRBJ2-5, with D hard to call. CDR3 length: 13 amino acids. CDR1 SGHVS and CDR2 FNYEAQ come from the germline V gene. Trimming cost V 2 bases and J 1 base, with 5 bases left between them. Here the CDR3 DNA reads TGTGCCAGCAGCTTATATCGCCAAGAGACCCAGTACTTC. Translating gives CASSLYRQETQYF.

The rearrangement uses TRBV7-2 and TRBJ2-5; D remains unclear. Trimming took off 5 bases at V and 0 bases at J, with 13 bases between the two ends. The CDR3 has 15 residues. Germline lookup yields CDR1 SGHTA and CDR2 FQGNSA. CDR3 in amino acids: CASSPLTLNQETQYF. The CDR3 DNA reads TGTGCCAGCAGCCCCCTCACACTAAACCAAGAGACCCAGTACTTC.

The CDR3 nucleotides are TGTGCCAGTAGTACACGACAGGGGGCAGATACGCAGTATTTT. This translates into CASSTRQGADTQYF. The V gene is TRBV19, the J gene TRBJ2-3, with TRBD1 matching 9 bases. This CDR3 comprises 14 residues. The germline gives CDR1 LNHDA, CDR2 SQIVND (reference sequence). V lost 4 bases to trimming and J lost 4 bases; unmatched junction nucleotides: 3.

CDR3 nucleotide sequence: TGTGCCAGCAGCGTCGCCGGGACAGGGTTGTACGAGCAGTACTTC. Its protein product is CASSVAGTGLYEQYF. V usage is TRBV9 and J usage is TRBJ2-7, with TRBD1 matching 9 bases. The V gene end was trimmed by 2 bases and the J gene end by 4 bases; junction bases not matched to a gene: 7. This CDR3 is built from 15 residues. From germline, CDR1 is SGDLS and CDR2 YYNGEE. The full variable domain, completed using reference TRBV9 and TRBJ2-7, is DSGVTQTPKHLITATGQRVTLRCSPRSGDLSVYWYQQSLDQGLQFLIQYYNGEERAKGNILERFSAQQFPDLHSELNLSSLELGDSALYFCASSVAGTGLYEQYFGPGTRLTVT.

The V gene is TRBV27, the J gene TRBJ1-1; D remains unclear. Deletions cut 3 bases from V and 4 bases from J, with 12 bases between. The germline V gene has CDR1 MNHEY and CDR2 SMNVEV (reference sequence). This CDR3 is built from 14 residues. CDR3 protein: CASSLRSFATEAFF. The CDR3 DNA follows: TGTGCCAGCAGTTTGCGGAGTTTCGCCACTGAAGCTTTCTTT.

The rearrangement links TRBV27 to TRBJ2-7; perhaps TRBD2 as D (6 bases). Germline V lookup: CDR1 MNHEY, CDR2 SMNVEV (reference sequence). The CDR3 contains 13 residues. With 6 bases removed from V and 0 bases from J, the gap between germline ends came to 9 bases. Written as DNA, the CDR3 is TGTGCCAGCAGCCCGACTAGCTCCTACGAGCAGTACTTC. Encoded protein: CASSPTSSYEQYF.

The gene calls are TRBV30 and TRBJ1-2, with TRBD1 identical over 8 bases. Germline CDR1 GTSNPN, CDR2 SVGIG (reference sequence). The CDR3 sequence is 15 residues long. Trimming at V came to 2 bases and at J to 7 bases, leaving 12 bases not matched to a gene. CDR3 protein: CAWSPKKTGVRGYTF. CDR3 nucleotide sequence: TGTGCCTGGAGTCCAAAAAAGACAGGGGTTCGTGGCTACACCTTC.

This chain links TRBV29-1 with TRBJ1-2; TRBD1 might be the D (6 bases). This CDR3 has 13 amino acids. Germline CDR1 SQVTM, CDR2 ANQGSEA. Trimming took 7 bases from V and 4 from J, leaving 16 bases between them. This CDR3 reads CSARQAGGYGYTF. CDR3 coding DNA: TGCAGCGCCCGACAGGCTGGTGGCTATGGCTACACCTTC.

The gene calls are TRBV5-1 and TRBJ2-5, with D perhaps TRBD1 (5 bases). V lost 0 bases and J lost 8, with 11 bases in between. Germline V lookup: CDR1 SGHRS, CDR2 YFSETQ. The CDR3 extends over 13 amino acids. Here the CDR3 reads CASSLDSRGTQYF. CDR3 sequence (DNA): TGCGCCAGCAGCTTGGACAGTAGGGGAACCCAGTACTTC.

The chain employs TRBV2 and TRBJ1-4; weak D call: TRBD1 (5 bases). Per the germline V gene, CDR1 is SNHLY and CDR2 is FYNNEI. The ends were cut back, 9 bases at V and 4 bases at J, with 15 bases in the middle. CDR3 size: 14 residues. CDR3 amino acids: CASLMTAHNEKLFF. The CDR3 DNA sequence: TGTGCCAGTTTGATGACAGCCCATAATGAAAAACTGTTTTTT.

This clone was recorded only once. CDR3 DNA sequence: TGTGCCAGCAGTGAGGCCCGATACTCCTACGAGCAGTACTTC. Its translation is CASSEARYSYEQYF. V usage is TRBV2 and J usage is TRBJ2-7; D is uncertain. The CDR3 runs 14 residues. V was shortened by 3 bases and J by 0 bases, with 9 bases between the two germline ends. CDR1 is SNHLY and CDR2 is FYNNEI in the germline V gene.

V usage is TRBV5-1 and J usage is TRBJ2-1; TRBD2 agrees at 7 bases. Germline V lookup: CDR1 SGHRS, CDR2 YFSETQ. Trimming at V came to 4 bases and at J to 0 bases, leaving 10 bases not matched to a gene. There are 17 residues in the CDR3. This CDR3 reads CASSAYIRTSSYNEQFF. CDR3 sequence (DNA): TGCGCCAGCAGCGCCTACATCCGGACTAGCTCCTACAATGAGCAGTTCTTC.

CDR3 amino acids: CASSIRLAGGQYEQYF. The CDR3 DNA sequence: TGTGCCAGTAGTATAAGGCTAGCGGGAGGTCAGTACGAGCAGTACTTC. This chain uses TRBV19 with TRBJ2-7; TRBD2 aligns across 11 bases. With V trimmed by 2 bases and J by 4 bases, 7 bases remained unmatched. Germline CDR1 LNHDA, CDR2 SQIVND (reference sequence). This CDR3 region has 16 residues.

The V gene is TRBV13, the J gene TRBJ2-1; maybe TRBD1 (5 bases). CDR1 and CDR2 from the germline V gene are PRHDT and FYEKMQ (reference sequence). The CDR3 covers 14 residues. Trimming took 2 bases from V and 2 from J, leaving 7 bases between them. The CDR3 loop reads CASSLTGPYNEQFF. The CDR3 coding sequence is TGTGCCAGCAGCTTAACAGGTCCCTACAATGAGCAGTTCTTC.

This sequence joins TRBV15 and TRBJ1-2; 10 bases are a match to TRBD1. This CDR3 has 15 amino acids. Trimming at V came to 3 bases and at J to 6 bases, leaving 7 bases not matched to a gene. Per the germline V gene, CDR1 is LNHNV and CDR2 is YYDKDF (reference sequence). The CDR3: CATSSLKTGGHGYTF. In nucleotides, the CDR3 is TGTGCCACCAGCAGCCTTAAGACAGGGGGCCATGGCTACACCTTC.

The genes are TRBV6-5 and TRBJ1-1; TRBD1 matches at 8 bases. This CDR3 has 14 residues. The J segment lost 11 bases and the V segment lost 6 bases, leaving 14 bases of the junction unmatched. Germline loops: CDR1 MNHEY, CDR2 SVGAGI. The CDR3 loop reads CASSLDRVPIFAFF. CDR3 in DNA: TGTGCCAGCAGCTTGGACAGGGTCCCCATATTTGCTTTCTTT.

The chain joins TRBV5-1 to TRBJ2-7, with 10 bases that match TRBD2. The CDR3 runs to 15 residues. Losses at the gene ends were 4 bases for V and 2 bases for J; bases not matched to a gene: 6. Germline CDR1 is SGHRS and CDR2 is YFSETQ. The CDR3 loop reads CASSPSGGSTYEQYF. The CDR3 region has the DNA TGCGCCAGCAGCCCTAGCGGGGGTTCCACCTACGAGCAGTACTTC.

The CDR3 nucleotides read TGTGCCAGCAGTATTAGCGGGACCTCCTACGAGCAGTACTTC. Translating it yields CASSISGTSYEQYF. The J gene is TRBJ2-7, the V gene TRBV28; 8 nucleotides align to TRBD2. Germline V gene data show CDR1 as MDHEN and CDR2 as SYDVKM. J was trimmed by 0 bases and V by 5 bases; bases with no gene match: 3. This CDR3 comprises 14 residues. The full variable domain, in which reference TRBV28 and TRBJ2-7 provide the parts outside the CDR3, is DVKVTQSSRYLVKRTGEKVFLECVQDMDHENMFWYRQDPGLGLRLIYFSYDVKMKEKGDIPEGYSVSREKKERFSLILESASTNQTSMYLCASSISGTSYEQYFGPGTRLTVT.

V usage is TRBV18 and J usage is TRBJ2-7, with TRBD1 identical over 9 bases. This CDR3 is 17 amino acids long. Germline V lookup: CDR1 KGHSH, CDR2 LQKENI. V shed 1 base and J 2 bases; nucleotides not matched to a gene: 9. The CDR3 is CASSPLAVGTGTYEQYF. The CDR3 DNA follows: TGTGCCAGCTCACCACTAGCTGTAGGGACAGGGACCTACGAGCAGTACTTC. Together with reference TRBV18 and TRBJ2-7, the CDR3 gives the full variable domain: NAGVMQNPRHLVRRRGQEARLRCSPMKGHSHVYWYRQLPEEGLKFMVYLQKENIIDESGMPKERFSAEFPKEGPSILRIQQVVRGDSAAYFCASSPLAVGTGTYEQYFGPGTRLTVT.

This chain connects TRBV7-3 to TRBJ2-2, with 8 bases identical to TRBD1. The CDR3 is made up of 14 amino acids. The germline CDR1 and CDR2 sequences are SGHTA and FQGTGA. With V trimmed by 6 bases and J by 6 bases, 6 bases remained unmatched. The CDR3 nucleotides are TGTGCCAGCAGGAGGGGCAGGGGGCCCGGGGAGCTGTTTTTT. This codes for CASRRGRGPGELFF.

The chain has TRBV20-1 and TRBJ1-2, with a tentative D call TRBD1 (6 bases). The CDR3 totals 11 residues. Germline assignment: CDR1 DFQATT and CDR2 SNEGSKA (reference sequence). Here the CDR3 reads CRGKGEYGYTF. Here the CDR3 DNA reads TGCAGGGGGAAGGGGGAGTATGGCTACACCTTC.

The chain links TRBV4-2 to TRBJ1-6, with 7 bases identical to TRBD1. This CDR3 has 15 residues. CDR1 and CDR2 (germline): LGHNA, YNFKEQ. V shed 0 bases, J shed 10 bases, and the junction held 6 bases outside the gene matches. CDR3 nucleotide sequence: TGTGCCAGCAGCCAAGACCCAGGGGGTGCATCACCCCTCCACTTT. Its protein is CASSQDPGGASPLHF.

This chain connects TRBV28 to TRBJ1-5; 8 bases are a match to TRBD1. Germline assignment: CDR1 MDHEN and CDR2 SYDVKM. The CDR3 is 17 residues long. J gave up 1 base and V 1 base, and 6 bases lay outside the gene matches. CDR3 in DNA: TGTGCCAGCAGTTTATTGGCAGGGGGCTGGAGCAATCAGCCCCAGCATTTT. This codes for CASSLLAGGWSNQPQHF.

The chain has TRBV5-4 and TRBJ2-2; no clear D gene. The CDR3 extends over 15 amino acids. Trimming removed 2 bases at V and 1 base at J, with 9 bases between. Looked up from germline, CDR1 is SGHNT and CDR2 is YYREEE (reference sequence). CDR3 sequence: CASSFNSLNTGELFF. CDR3 DNA: TGTGCCAGCAGCTTCAATTCATTGAACACCGGGGAGCTGTTTTTT.

V and J are TRBV21-1 and TRBJ2-2; no check of the table's D call, TRBD2, against the DNA was made. TRBV21-1 is marked as a pseudogene. This CDR3 comprises 18 residues. The CDR3 is CASSKGGLAGVRTGELFF. The CDR3 nucleotides are TGTGCCAGCAGCAAAGGAGGACTAGCGGGAGTCCGCACCGGGGAGCTGTTTTTT.

The chain employs TRBV9 and TRBJ2-2; weak D call: TRBD2 (7 bases). Germline assignment: CDR1 SGDLS and CDR2 YYNGEE. The CDR3 length is 16 residues. The V end was cut by 2 bases, the J end by 2 bases, with 13 bases between. CDR3 sequence reads: CASSVKAGANTGELFF. The CDR3 DNA reads as TGTGCCAGCAGCGTTAAGGCGGGGGCTAACACCGGGGAGCTGTTTTTT.